This T cell receptor beta chain was obtained from a study of CD8 T cells in ankylosing spondylitis. Germline V gives CDR1 DFQATT, CDR2 SNEGSKA (reference sequence). V lost 1 base to trimming and J lost 7 bases; unmatched junction nucleotides: 5. The CDR3 consists of 14 residues. Study-wide points: Relatively rare in peripheral blood, disease-linked clones were also CD8+. Earlier authors reported some of these motif variants in reactive arthritis synovial fluid and blood. There was reportedly significant enrichment of clones that were disease-linked in matched ankylosing spondylitis synovial fluid. There was a TCR beta motif, made of several highly homologous variants, that appeared characteristic of ankylosing spondylitis blood.

Each TCR beta library was made by quantitative 5'-RACE that incorporated molecular barcodes. TCRdb analysed the 5' RACE reads with MiXCR anew, one entry per CDR3 protein. The profile shows over 700,000 distinct CDR3 sequences, roughly 20% of them singletons. A few counts support this clonotype. Its specificity is not known. The sample consisted of blood, either unsorted or a sorted T cell fraction (not recorded which). The chain links TRBV20-1 to TRBJ2-1; TRBD1 agrees at 9 bases. The clonotype comes from a male donor with ankylosing spondylitis. The CDR3 region has the DNA TGCAGTGCTAGAGCTACAGGGGGCTGGAATGAGCAGTTCTTC. This sequence encodes CSARATGGWNEQFF.